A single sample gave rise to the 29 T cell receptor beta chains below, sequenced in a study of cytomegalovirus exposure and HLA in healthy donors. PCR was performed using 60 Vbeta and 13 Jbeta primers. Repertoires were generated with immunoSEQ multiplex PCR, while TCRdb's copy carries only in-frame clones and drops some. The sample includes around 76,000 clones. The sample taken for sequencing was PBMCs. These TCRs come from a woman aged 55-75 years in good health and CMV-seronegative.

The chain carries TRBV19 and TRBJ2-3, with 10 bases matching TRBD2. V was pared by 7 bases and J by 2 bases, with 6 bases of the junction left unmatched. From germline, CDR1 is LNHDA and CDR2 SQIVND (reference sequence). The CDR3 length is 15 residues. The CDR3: CASTSGSGITDTQYF. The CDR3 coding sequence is TGTGCCAGTACTAGCGGGAGCGGGATCACAGATACGCAGTATTTT.

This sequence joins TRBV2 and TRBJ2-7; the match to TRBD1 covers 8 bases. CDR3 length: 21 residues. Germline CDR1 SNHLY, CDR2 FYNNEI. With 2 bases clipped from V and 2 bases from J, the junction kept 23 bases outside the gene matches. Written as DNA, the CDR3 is TGTGCCAGCAGTGAACCAGAATTCTCTTCGGGGACAGGCCCAAACGCCTACGAGCAGTACTTC. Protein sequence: CASSEPEFSSGTGPNAYEQYF. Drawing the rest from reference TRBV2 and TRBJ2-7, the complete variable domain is EPEVTQTPSHQVTQMGQEVILRCVPISNHLYFYWYRQILGQKVEFLVSFYNNEISEKSEIFDDQFSVERPDGSNFTLKIRSTKLEDSAMYFCASSEPEFSSGTGPNAYEQYFGPGTRLTVT.

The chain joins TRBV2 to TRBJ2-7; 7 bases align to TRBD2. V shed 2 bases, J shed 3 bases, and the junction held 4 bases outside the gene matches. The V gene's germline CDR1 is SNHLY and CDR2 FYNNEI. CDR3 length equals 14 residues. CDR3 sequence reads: CASSELAALYEQYF. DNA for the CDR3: TGTGCCAGCAGTGAACTAGCGGCTCTCTACGAGCAGTACTTC. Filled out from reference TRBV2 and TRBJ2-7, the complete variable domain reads EPEVTQTPSHQVTQMGQEVILRCVPISNHLYFYWYRQILGQKVEFLVSFYNNEISEKSEIFDDQFSVERPDGSNFTLKIRSTKLEDSAMYFCASSELAALYEQYFGPGTRLTVT.

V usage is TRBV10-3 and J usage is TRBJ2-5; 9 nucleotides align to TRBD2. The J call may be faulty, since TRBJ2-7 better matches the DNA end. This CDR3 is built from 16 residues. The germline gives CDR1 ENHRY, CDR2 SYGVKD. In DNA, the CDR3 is TGTGCCATCAGTGAAGAACGGGGTCTAGCGGGATACGAGCAGTACTTC. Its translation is CAISEERGLAGYEQYF.

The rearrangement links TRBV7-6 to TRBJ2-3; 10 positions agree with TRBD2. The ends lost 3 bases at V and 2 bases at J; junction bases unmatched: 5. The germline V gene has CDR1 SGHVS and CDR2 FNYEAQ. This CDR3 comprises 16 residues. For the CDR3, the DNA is TGTGCCAGCAGCTTTCTAGCGGGAGAGTTCACAGATACGCAGTATTTT. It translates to CASSFLAGEFTDTQYF. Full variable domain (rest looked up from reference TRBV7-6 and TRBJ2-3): GAGVSQSPRYKVTKRGQDVALRCDPISGHVSLYWYRQALGQGPEFLTYFNYEAQQDKSGLPNDRFSAERPEGSISTLTIQRTEQRDSAMYRCASSFLAGEFTDTQYFGPGTRLTVL.

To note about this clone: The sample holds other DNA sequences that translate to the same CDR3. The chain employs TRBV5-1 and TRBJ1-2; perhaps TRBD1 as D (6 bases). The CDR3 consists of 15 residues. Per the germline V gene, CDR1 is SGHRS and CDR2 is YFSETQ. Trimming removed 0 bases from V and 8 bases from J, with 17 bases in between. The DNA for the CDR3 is TGCGCCAGCAGCTTGGCCGACAGGTTCCCTATGGGCTACACCTTC. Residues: CASSLADRFPMGYTF.

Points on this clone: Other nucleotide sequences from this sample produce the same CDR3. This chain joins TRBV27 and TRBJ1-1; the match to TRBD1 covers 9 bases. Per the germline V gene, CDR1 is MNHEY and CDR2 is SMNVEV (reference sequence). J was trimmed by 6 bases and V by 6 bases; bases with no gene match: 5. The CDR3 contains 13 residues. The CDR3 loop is CASSLQGAAEAFF. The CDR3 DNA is TGTGCCAGCAGCCTACAGGGGGCCGCTGAAGCTTTCTTT.

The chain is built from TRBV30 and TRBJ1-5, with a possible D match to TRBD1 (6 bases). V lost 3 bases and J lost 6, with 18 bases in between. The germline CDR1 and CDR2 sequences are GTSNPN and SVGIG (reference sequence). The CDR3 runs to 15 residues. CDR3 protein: CAWRPRGAGSQPQHF. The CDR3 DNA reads TGTGCCTGGAGGCCCCGGGGGGCCGGGAGTCAGCCCCAGCATTTT. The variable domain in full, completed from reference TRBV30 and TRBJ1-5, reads SQTIHQWPATLVQPVGSPLSLECTVEGTSNPNLYWYRQAAGRGLQLLFYSVGIGQISSEVPQNLSASRPQDRQFILSSKKLLLSDSGFYLCAWRPRGAGSQPQHFGDGTRLSIL.

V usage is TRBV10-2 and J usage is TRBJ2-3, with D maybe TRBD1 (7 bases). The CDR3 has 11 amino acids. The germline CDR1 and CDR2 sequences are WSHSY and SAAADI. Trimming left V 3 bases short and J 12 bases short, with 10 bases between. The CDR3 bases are TGCGCCAGCAGTGACAGGGGGGCTCAGTATTTT. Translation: CASSDRGAQYF.

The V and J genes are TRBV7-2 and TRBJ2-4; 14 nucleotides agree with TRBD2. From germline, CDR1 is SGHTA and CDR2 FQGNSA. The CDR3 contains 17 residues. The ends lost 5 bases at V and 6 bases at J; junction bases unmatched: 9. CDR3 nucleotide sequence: TGTGCCAGCAGCCAATTGACCGGGACTAGCGGGGGAAACATTCAGTACTTC. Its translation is CASSQLTGTSGGNIQYF.

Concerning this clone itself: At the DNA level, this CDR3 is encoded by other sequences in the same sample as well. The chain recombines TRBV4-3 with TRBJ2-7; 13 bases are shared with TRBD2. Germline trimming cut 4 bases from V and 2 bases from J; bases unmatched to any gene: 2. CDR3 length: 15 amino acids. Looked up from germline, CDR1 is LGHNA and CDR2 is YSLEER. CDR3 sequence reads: CASSPGTSGTYEQYF. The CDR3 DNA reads TGCGCCAGCAGCCCTGGGACTAGCGGGACCTACGAGCAGTACTTC.

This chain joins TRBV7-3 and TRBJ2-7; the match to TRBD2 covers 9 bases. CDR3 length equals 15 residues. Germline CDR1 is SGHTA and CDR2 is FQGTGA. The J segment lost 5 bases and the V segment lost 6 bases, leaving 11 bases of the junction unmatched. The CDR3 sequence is CASSSGGGRVNEQYF. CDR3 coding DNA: TGTGCCAGCAGTTCCGGGGGCGGGAGGGTCAACGAGCAGTACTTC.

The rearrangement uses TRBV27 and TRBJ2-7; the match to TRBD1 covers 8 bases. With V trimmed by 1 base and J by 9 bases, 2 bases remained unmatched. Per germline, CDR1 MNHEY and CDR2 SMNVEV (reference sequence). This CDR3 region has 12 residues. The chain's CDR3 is CASSLFGQGQYF. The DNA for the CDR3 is TGTGCCAGCAGTTTATTCGGACAGGGGCAGTACTTC.

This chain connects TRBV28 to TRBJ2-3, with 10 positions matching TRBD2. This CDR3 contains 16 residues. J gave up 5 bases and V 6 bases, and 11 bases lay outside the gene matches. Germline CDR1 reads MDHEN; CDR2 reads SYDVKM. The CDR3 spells CASRLSGRAGGDTQYF. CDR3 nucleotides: TGTGCCAGCAGACTCAGCGGGAGGGCCGGTGGAGATACGCAGTATTTT.

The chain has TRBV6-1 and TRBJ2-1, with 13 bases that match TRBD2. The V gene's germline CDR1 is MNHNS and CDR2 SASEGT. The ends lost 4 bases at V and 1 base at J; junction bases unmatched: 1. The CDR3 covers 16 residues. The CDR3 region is CASSGTSGRSYNEQFF. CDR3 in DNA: TGTGCCAGCAGTGGGACTAGCGGGAGATCCTACAATGAGCAGTTCTTC.

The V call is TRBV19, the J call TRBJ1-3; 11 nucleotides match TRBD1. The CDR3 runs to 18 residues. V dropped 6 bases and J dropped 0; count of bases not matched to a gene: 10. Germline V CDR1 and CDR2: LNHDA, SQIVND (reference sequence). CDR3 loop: CASRTGTGGLSSGNTIYF. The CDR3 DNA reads TGTGCCAGTAGAACCGGGACAGGGGGTCTGAGCTCTGGAAACACCATATATTTT.

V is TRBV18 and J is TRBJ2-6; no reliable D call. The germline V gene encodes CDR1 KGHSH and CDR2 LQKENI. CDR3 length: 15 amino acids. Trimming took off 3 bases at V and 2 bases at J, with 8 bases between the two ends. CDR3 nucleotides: TGTGCCAGCTCACCGAGGAACGCTGGGGCCAACGTCCTGACTTTC. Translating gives CASSPRNAGANVLTF. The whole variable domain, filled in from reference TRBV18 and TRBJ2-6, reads NAGVMQNPRHLVRRRGQEARLRCSPMKGHSHVYWYRQLPEEGLKFMVYLQKENIIDESGMPKERFSAEFPKEGPSILRIQQVVRGDSAAYFCASSPRNAGANVLTFGAGSRLTVL.

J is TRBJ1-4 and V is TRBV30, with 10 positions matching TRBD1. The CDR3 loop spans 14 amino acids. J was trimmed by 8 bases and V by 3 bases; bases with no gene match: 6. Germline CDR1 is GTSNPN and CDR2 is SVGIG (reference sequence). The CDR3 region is CAWSGQGDLEKLFF. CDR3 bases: TGTGCCTGGAGCGGACAGGGGGACTTGGAAAAACTGTTTTTT.

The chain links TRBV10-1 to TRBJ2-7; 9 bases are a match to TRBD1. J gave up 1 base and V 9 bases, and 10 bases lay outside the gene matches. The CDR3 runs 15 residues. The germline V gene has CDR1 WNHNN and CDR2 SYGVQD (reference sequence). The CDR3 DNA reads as TGCGCCAGAGGGACAGGGTTGGAGGGATCCTACGAGCAGTACTTC. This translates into CARGTGLEGSYEQYF.

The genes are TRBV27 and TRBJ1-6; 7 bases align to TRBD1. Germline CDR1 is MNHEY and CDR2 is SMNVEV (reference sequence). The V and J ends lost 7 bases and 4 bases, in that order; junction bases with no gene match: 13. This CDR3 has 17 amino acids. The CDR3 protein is CASNPKGAEKYNSPLHF. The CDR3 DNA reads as TGTGCCAGCAACCCAAAGGGGGCCGAGAAGTATAATTCACCCCTCCACTTT.

As DNA, the CDR3 is TGTGCCAGCAGCCCCCTCGGGGAGGCCACTGAAGCTTTCTTT. It is translated as CASSPLGEATEAFF. The chain employs TRBV7-2 and TRBJ1-1; the D is unclear. The CDR3 is made up of 14 amino acids. With 5 bases removed from V and 4 bases from J, the gap between germline ends came to 14 bases. The V gene's germline CDR1 is SGHTA and CDR2 FQGNSA. The whole variable domain, remainder taken from reference TRBV7-2 and TRBJ1-1, is GAGVSQSPSNKVTEKGKDVELRCDPISGHTALYWYRQSLGQGLEFLIYFQGNSAPDKSGLPSDRFSAERTGGSVSTLTIQRTQQEDSAVYLCASSPLGEATEAFFGQGTRLTVV.

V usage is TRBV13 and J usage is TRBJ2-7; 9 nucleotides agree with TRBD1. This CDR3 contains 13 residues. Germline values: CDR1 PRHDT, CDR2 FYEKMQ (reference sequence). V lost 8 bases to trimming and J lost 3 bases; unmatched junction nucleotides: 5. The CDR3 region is CASRGQGGYEQYF. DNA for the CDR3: TGTGCCAGCCGGGGACAGGGAGGCTACGAGCAGTACTTC.

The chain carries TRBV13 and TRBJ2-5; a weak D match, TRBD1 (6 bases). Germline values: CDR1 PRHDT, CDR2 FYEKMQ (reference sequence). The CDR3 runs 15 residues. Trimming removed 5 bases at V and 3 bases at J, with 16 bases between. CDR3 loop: CASSRKVNREETQYF. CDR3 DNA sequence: TGTGCCAGCAGCCGGAAGGTTAACAGGGAAGAGACCCAGTACTTC.

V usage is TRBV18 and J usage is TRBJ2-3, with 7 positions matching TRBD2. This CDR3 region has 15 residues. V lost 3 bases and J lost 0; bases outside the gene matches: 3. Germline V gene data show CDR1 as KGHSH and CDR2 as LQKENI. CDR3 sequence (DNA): TGTGCCAGCTCACCTCGACTAGCTAGCACAGATACGCAGTATTTT. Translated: CASSPRLASTDTQYF.

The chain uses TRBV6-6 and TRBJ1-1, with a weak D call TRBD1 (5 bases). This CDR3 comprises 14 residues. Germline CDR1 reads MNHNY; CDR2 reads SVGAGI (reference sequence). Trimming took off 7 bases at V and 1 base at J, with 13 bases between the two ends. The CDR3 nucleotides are TGTGCCAGCACCCCTAGACAGCAGAACACTGAAGCTTTCTTT. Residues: CASTPRQQNTEAFF.

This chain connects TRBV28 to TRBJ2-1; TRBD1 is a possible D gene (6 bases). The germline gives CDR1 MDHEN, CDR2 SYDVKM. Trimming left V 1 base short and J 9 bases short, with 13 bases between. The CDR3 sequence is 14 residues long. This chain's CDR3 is CASSLSPGVGEQFF. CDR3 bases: TGTGCCAGCAGTTTATCTCCAGGGGTAGGTGAGCAGTTCTTC.

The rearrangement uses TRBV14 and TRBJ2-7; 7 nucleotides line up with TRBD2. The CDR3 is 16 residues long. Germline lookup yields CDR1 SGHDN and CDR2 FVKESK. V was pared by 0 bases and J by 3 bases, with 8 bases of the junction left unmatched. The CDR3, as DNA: TGTGCCAGCAGCCAAGATGGGGTTAGCGGGTACTACGAGCAGTACTTC. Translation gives CASSQDGVSGYYEQYF.

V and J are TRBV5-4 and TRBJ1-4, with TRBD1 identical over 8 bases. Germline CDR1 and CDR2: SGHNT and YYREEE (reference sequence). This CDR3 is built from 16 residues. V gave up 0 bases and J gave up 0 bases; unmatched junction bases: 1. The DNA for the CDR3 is TGTGCCAGCAGCTTGGGACAGGGGCCAACTAATGAAAAACTGTTTTTT. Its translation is CASSLGQGPTNEKLFF. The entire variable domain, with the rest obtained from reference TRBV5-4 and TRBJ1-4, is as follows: ETGVTQSPTHLIKTRGQQVTLRCSSQSGHNTVSWYQQALGQGPQFIFQYYREEENGRGNFPPRFSGLQFPNYSSELNVNALELDDSALYLCASSLGQGPTNEKLFFGSGTQLSVL.

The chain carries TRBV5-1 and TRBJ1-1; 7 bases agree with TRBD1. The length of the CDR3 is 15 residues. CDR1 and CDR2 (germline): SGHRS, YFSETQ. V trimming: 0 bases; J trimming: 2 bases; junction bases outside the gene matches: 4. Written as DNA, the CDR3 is TGCGCCAGCAGCTTGGCGGGACAGCTTAACACTGAAGCTTTCTTT. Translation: CASSLAGQLNTEAFF. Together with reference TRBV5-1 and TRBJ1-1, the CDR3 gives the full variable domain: KAGVTQTPRYLIKTRGQQVTLSCSPISGHRSVSWYQQTPGQGLQFLFEYFSETQRNKGNFPGRFSGRQFSNSRSEMNVSTLELGDSALYLCASSLAGQLNTEAFFGQGTRLTVV.